This T cell receptor beta chain derives from a study of T cells in Graves' hyperthyroidism and ophthalmopathy (dated by TCRdb to about 2019). About the full investigation: Peripheral blood was sampled at the time of initial diagnosis, prior to any treatment. Thyroid tissue and blood T-cell repertoires from six Graves' hyperthyroidism patients were also compared in the study. To identify distinguishing TCR V-J signatures, a discovery cohort of about 100 patients was used, comprising fewer than 45 with Graves' ophthalmopathy and some 60 with stable Graves' hyperthyroidism. The 75 to 100 discovery patients were randomly divided into training and test sets at a 7:3 ratio. Prospective prediction of ophthalmopathy was tested in an independent validation cohort consisting of some 18 hyperthyroidism patients and around 16 patients who later progressed to ophthalmopathy. Once sampling was done, hyperthyroidism patients were given methimazole at a starting dose of 30 mg daily, whereas ophthalmopathy patients were given high-dose intravenous methylprednisolone. The paper reports TCR Vbeta CDR3 sequencing of some 140 peripheral blood samples: 43 ophthalmopathy, 75 to 80 hyperthyroidism and around 17 progressor patients.

Amplification of TCR beta CDR3 regions was carried out from RNA transcripts. The first round of RT-PCR for the TCR CDR3 was performed with the HTBI primer set and the Qiagen OneStep RT-PCR kit. A second multiplex PCR round built the libraries, followed by size selection and purification. The libraries were sequenced on an Illumina HiSeq2000 using paired-end 100 bp reads. As for how the authors treated the data: SOAPnuke was used to process the raw data, throwing out any read that contained adapters or uncalled bases, had a mean Phred below 15, or lacked an exact constant-primer or identifier match. COPE v1.2.5 was used to merge the high-quality paired reads, and each unique nucleotide sequence was defined as a clonotype. MiTCR v1.1 was used to align the clonotypes against IMGT TRBV, TRBD and TRBJ reference segments. The analysis was restricted to V-J combinations with a frequency above 0.0001, which together covered 99% to 99.2% of the repertoires. The TCS score was defined as F50 (clonal expansion) divided by E x V (chaos), with BLOSUM62-based TCRdist calculated between CDR3 peptides within each V-J. Welch's t-statistics and random forest reduced approximately 520 V-J features to 13, which were used in a naive Bayes classifier (R e1071). TCRdb trimmed public reads at Q25 via fastp, called clones via MiXCR and kept in-frame beta chains. Each record represents a unique CDR3 protein, reported with the most common genes and DNA among its rows. In this record, the V and J calls reflect TCRdb's handling and not the investigators' own analysis. Present in this sample are nearly 600,000 distinct CDR3 sequences, 12% to 15% of which were seen just once. About 6.6% of the sample is taken by the ten largest.

In the ophthalmopathy patients, disease was moderately to severely active, with a Clinical Activity Score of 3 or more, a NOSPECS grade of 4 or more, and a duration of less than 3 months. Patients with uncontrolled infections, other autoimmune diseases, pregnancy or lactation were excluded. Diagnoses were established on the basis of clinical symptoms, serum thyroxine and TRAb, thyroid ultrasound, and orbital computed tomography. PBMCs were separated from approximately 9.9 ml of fresh peripheral blood using Ficoll-Paque density gradient centrifugation. Total RNA was extracted using Trizol reagent, and RNA quality was assessed on an Agilent 2100 Bioanalyzer. Comment on this clonotype: The antigen this receptor binds is unknown. Within one base of it there is no much larger clone, and no base qualities were kept.

The germline V gene provides CDR1 MRHNA and CDR2 SNTAGT. The CDR3 covers 15 residues, taking in both the cysteine and the phenylalanine. The entry retains the CDR3 DNA only, 45 bases that are in frame from base 1. The junction shows trimming of 3 bases on V and 7 bases on J, plus 16 bases between the germline ends. Here is what the overall study found, with its caveats: In validation, progression to ophthalmopathy was predicted by the model with 70.59% sensitivity and approximately 78% specificity, a median of approximately 6.5 months before onset. No statistical method was used to fix the sample size in advance, and group allocation was not hidden from the investigators. Blood samples also contained most of the expanded thyroid clonotypes (frequency above 0.001), which suggests that blood repertoires may reflect thyroid immune responses. In cross-validation, a model built on a 13 V-J signature told ophthalmopathy apart from stable hyperthyroidism with less than 90% sensitivity and roughly 81% specificity, and in testing the same model reached 80%/75%.

The sequenced material came from blood. Recombination joined TRBV6-4 with TRBJ2-1; the D call is tentative, TRBD1 or TRBD2, as each matches 5 bases. The source of this sequence is a woman aged 18-35 years with Graves' ophthalmopathy. In nucleotides, the sequence is TGTGCCAGCAGTGAAGTAGTGGGAGCAGGGAATGAGCAGTTCTTC. It codes for CASSEVVGAGNEQFF.